The text below deals with one T cell receptor (beta chain). The CDR3 runs 15 residues. Trimming cost V 5 bases and J 11 bases; bases outside gene matches: 18. From germline, CDR1 is MNHEY and CDR2 SMNVEV (reference sequence). This sample was taken from a study of cytomegalovirus exposure and HLA in healthy donors. Primers: 60 Vbeta forward and 13 Jbeta reverse. Measured with immunoSEQ multiplex PCR; TCRdb has only the in-frame clones, and not every one. The sample contains over 100,000 clones, around four fifths of which appear only once. The chain joins TRBV27 to TRBJ2-7; the match to TRBD2 covers 7 bases. The clonotype originates from a woman aged 40 to 50 in good health and CMV-seronegative. Input material: PBMCs. CDR3 in DNA: TGTGCCAGCAGTCCCACCCTTCCACCGGGACTACCGGAGTACTTC. It translates to CASSPTLPPGLPEYF.